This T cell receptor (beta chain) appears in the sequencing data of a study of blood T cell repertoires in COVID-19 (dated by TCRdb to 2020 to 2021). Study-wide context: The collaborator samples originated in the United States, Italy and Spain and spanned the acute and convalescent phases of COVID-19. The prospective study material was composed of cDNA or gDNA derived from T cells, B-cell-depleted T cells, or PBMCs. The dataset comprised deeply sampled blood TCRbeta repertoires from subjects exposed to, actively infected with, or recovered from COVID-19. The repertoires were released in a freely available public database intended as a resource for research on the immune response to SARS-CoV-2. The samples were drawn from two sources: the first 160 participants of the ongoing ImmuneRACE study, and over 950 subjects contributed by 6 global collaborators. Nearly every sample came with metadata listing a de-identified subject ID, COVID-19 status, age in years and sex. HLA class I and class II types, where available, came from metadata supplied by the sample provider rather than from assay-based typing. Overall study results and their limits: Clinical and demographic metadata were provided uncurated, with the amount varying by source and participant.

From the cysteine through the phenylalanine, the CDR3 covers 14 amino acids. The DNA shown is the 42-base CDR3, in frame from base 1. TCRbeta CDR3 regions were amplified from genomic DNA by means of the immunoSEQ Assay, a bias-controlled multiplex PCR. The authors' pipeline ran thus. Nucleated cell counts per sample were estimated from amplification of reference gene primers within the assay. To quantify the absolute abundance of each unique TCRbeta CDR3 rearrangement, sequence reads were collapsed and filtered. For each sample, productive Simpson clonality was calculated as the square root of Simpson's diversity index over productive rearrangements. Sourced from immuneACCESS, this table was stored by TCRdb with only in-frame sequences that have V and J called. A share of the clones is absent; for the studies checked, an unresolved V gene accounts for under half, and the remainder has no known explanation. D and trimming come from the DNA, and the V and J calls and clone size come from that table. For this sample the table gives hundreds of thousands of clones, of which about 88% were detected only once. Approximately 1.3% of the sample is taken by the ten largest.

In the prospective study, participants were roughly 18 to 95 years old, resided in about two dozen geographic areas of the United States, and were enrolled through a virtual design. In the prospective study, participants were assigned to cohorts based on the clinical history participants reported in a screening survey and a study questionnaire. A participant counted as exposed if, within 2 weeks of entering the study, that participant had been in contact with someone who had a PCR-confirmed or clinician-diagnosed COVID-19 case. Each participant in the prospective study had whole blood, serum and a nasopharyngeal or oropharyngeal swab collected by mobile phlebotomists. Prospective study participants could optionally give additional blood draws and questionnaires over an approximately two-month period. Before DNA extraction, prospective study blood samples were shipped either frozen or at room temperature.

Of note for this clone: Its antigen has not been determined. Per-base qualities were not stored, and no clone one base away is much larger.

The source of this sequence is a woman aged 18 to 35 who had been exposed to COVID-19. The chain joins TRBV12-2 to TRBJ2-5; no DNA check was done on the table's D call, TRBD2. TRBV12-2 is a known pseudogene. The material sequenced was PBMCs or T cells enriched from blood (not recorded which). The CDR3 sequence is CASRLGDSQETQYF. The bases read TGTGCAAGTCGCTTAGGGGACTCACAAGAGACCCAGTACTTC.